The sequence of this T cell receptor (beta chain) was determined in a study of blood T cell repertoires in COVID-19. Overall study context: PBMCs, B-cell-depleted T cells, or T cells provided the cDNA or gDNA that made up the material.

Germline V gene sequence: CDR1 SGHRS, CDR2 YFSETQ. V lost 7 bases and J lost 4, with 9 bases in between. The CDR3 has 11 residues. Source study methods: Counts of nucleated cells, estimated from reference gene primer amplification, were obtained. Profiled with immunoSEQ multiplex PCR; TCRdb holds only in-frame clones, not every one. V, J and clone size were drawn from that table, and D and trimming were deduced from the DNA. This sample carries fewer than 500,000 clones, 80% to 90% of them seen once, and the ten largest clones take roughly 0.76%. The receptor was isolated from a man younger than 35 with COVID-19, enrolled during active disease. The chain joins TRBV5-1 to TRBJ2-7, with D tentatively TRBD2 (5 bases). The sample comprised peripheral blood. This CDR3 reads CASRGGYEQYF. CDR3 DNA sequence: TGCGCCAGCCGAGGCGGGTACGAGCAGTACTTC. Looking up the rest from reference TRBV5-1 and TRBJ2-7 gives the full variable domain: KAGVTQTPRYLIKTRGQQVTLSCSPISGHRSVSWYQQTPGQGLQFLFEYFSETQRNKGNFPGRFSGRQFSNSRSEMNVSTLELGDSALYLCASRGGYEQYFGPGTRLTVT.